This is a list of T cell receptor beta chains from one sample in a study of T cells in localized non-small cell lung cancer. Using immunoSEQ multiplex PCR, the repertoire was profiled, and TCRdb retains in-frame clones only, with some absent. This table holds approximately 50,000 clones, 85% to 90% found once. The sample consisted of PBMCs, taken before any cancer treatment. These receptors all come from a man aged 35 to 69 with stage II lung adenocarcinoma. Both conserved end residues are part of each CDR3. D genes are given only for firm matches. Clone size, where shown, is once, few, many, or a class for clones that have expanded.

abundance,d_gene,v_gene,j_gene,CDR3nt,CDR3aa
NA,NA,TRBV6-1,TRBJ1-5,TGTGCCAGCAGTGATGGGGTAATAAATCAGCCCCAGCATTTT,CASSDGVINQPQHF
NA,TRBD1,TRBV4-1,TRBJ1-1,TGCGCCAGTCAGTGGGGACAGGGGGCTATCCTGAACACTGAAGCTTTCTTT,CASQWGQGAILNTEAFF
once,TRBD1,TRBV6-1,TRBJ1-5,TGTGCCATCGAAGGGGGCAGTGGCAATCAGCCCCAGCATTTT,CAIEGGSGNQPQHF
NA,NA,TRBV7-2,TRBJ2-5,TGTGCCAGCAGCTCCTCCTCGGGAAGGGCGGGGGAGACCCAGTACTTC,CASSSSSGRAGETQYF
NA,TRBD1,TRBV5-1,TRBJ1-2,TGCGCCAGCAGCGTCACCGGGACAGGGTTTAGTCAGGGCTACACCTTC,CASSVTGTGFSQGYTF
NA,NA,TRBV20-1,TRBJ1-1,TGCAGTGCTAGAGCCGACAGTGAAGCTTTCTTT,CSARADSEAFF
NA,TRBD1,TRBV5-1,TRBJ1-1,TGCGCCAGCAGTATTACAGGGGGCTTTCTCAAAACTGAAGCTTTCTTT,CASSITGGFLKTEAFF
NA,TRBD1,TRBV5-5,TRBJ1-5,TGTGCCAGCAGCTTGACAGGGGGCGGTAATCAGCCCCAGCATTTT,CASSLTGGGNQPQHF
NA,NA,TRBV10-3,TRBJ2-2,TGTGCCATCAATTCCCCGGACATAAACACCGGGGAGCTGTTTTTT,CAINSPDINTGELFF
NA,NA,TRBV10-3,TRBJ1-5,TGTGCCATCAGTGAGTCGGCAGGGATTAGCAATCAGCCCCAGCATTTT,CAISESAGISNQPQHF
NA,TRBD2,TRBV13,TRBJ2-5,TGTGCCAGCAGCCCGGGGGGGACCCAGTACTTC,CASSPGGTQYF
NA,NA,TRBV10-3,TRBJ2-4,TGTGCCATCAGTGATTTGGGGGTTCAGTACTTC,CAISDLGVQYF
NA,NA,TRBV27,TRBJ1-1,TGTGCCAGCGCCTTTAAAAAAGGGACTGAAGCTTTCTTT,CASAFKKGTEAFF
NA,NA,TRBV5-1,TRBJ1-5,TGCGCCAGCAGACTGGACCCCTTTAGCAATCAGCCCCAGCATTTT,CASRLDPFSNQPQHF
NA,NA,TRBV5-5,TRBJ1-2,TGTGCCAGCAGGCCCGCCTGGAACTATGGCTACACCTTC,CASRPAWNYGYTF
NA,NA,TRBV30,TRBJ1-3,TGTGCCTGGAGTTCAGGGTTTTTCTCTGGAAACACCATATATTTT,CAWSSGFFSGNTIYF
NA,NA,TRBV2,TRBJ2-3,TGTGCCAGCAGTGTCGAGCGGACAGGCACAGATACGCAGTATTTT,CASSVERTGTDTQYF
NA,NA,TRBV28,TRBJ1-2,TGTGCCAGCAGTTTATCGGGGGAGGGCTATGGCTACACCTTC,CASSLSGEGYGYTF
NA,TRBD2,TRBV11-2,TRBJ2-1,TGTGCCAGCAGCTTAGAACTAAAACTAGCGGGGGGGCCCTATGTAAATGAGCAGTTCTTC,CASSLELKLAGGPYVNEQFF
NA,NA,TRBV30,TRBJ2-3,TGTGCCTGGAGTGTAACGGGGTTCACAGATACGCAGTATTTT,CAWSVTGFTDTQYF
NA,NA,TRBV5-1,TRBJ1-1,TGCGCCAGCAGCTTGGGGGGGTCGGCGGACACTGAAGCTTTCTTT,CASSLGGSADTEAFF
NA,NA,TRBV25-1,TRBJ2-2,TGTGCCAGCAGTGAATTAAGAGCATTCGGGGAGCTGTTTTTT,CASSELRAFGELFF
NA,TRBD2,TRBV7-9,TRBJ2-7,TGTGCCAGCAGGGCGGGACTAGCGAACTCCTACGAGCAGTACTTC,CASRAGLANSYEQYF
NA,NA,TRBV7-8,TRBJ2-4,TGTGCCAGCAGCCGGAATCGGGAGATACAGTACTTC,CASSRNREIQYF
NA,NA,TRBV5-8,TRBJ1-4,TGTGCCAGCAGCTTTTTACTTTTCGGACCCGCAACTAATGAAAAACTGTTTTTT,CASSFLLFGPATNEKLFF
NA,NA,TRBV4-1,TRBJ2-2,TGCGCCAGCAGCCGTAACACCGGGGAGCTGTTTTTT,CASSRNTGELFF
NA,TRBD2,TRBV19,TRBJ2-2,TGTGCCAGTACTACCGGGGGGTCCAACACCGGGGAGCTGTTTTTT,CASTTGGSNTGELFF
NA,NA,TRBV7-6,TRBJ2-7,TGTGCCAGCAGCTTAGAACAGGGTTCCTACGAGCAGTACTTC,CASSLEQGSYEQYF
NA,TRBD2,TRBV14,TRBJ2-5,TGTGCCAGCAGCCATCACGACTACGGGGAGGGAATACGGGAGACCCAGTACTTC,CASSHHDYGEGIRETQYF
NA,TRBD2,TRBV7-2,TRBJ2-1,TGTGCCAGCAGCGCAGGACTAGCGGGGGTTAATGAGCAGTTCTTC,CASSAGLAGVNEQFF
NA,NA,TRBV30,TRBJ1-2,TGTGCCTGGAGTCTCGACGGCTATGGCTACACCTTC,CAWSLDGYGYTF
few,NA,TRBV5-4,TRBJ1-6,TGTGCCAGCAGCCAAGCAAGGACCTCCGGGGGGAATTCACCCCTCCACTTT,CASSQARTSGGNSPLHF
NA,NA,TRBV5-5,TRBJ1-1,TGTGCCAGCAGCTTGGGACACACGGCACACTTGAACACTGAAGCTTTCTTT,CASSLGHTAHLNTEAFF
once,NA,TRBV7-9,TRBJ1-1,TGTGCCAGCAGCTTGACGGTGAACACTGAAGCTTTCTTT,CASSLTVNTEAFF
NA,NA,TRBV28,TRBJ1-3,TGTGCCAGCCAGCCAGGCCGAAGCACCATATATTTT,CASQPGRSTIYF
NA,TRBD1,TRBV30,TRBJ1-5,TGTGCCTGGAGTTCGGGACAGGAGTATCAGCCCCAGCATTTT,CAWSSGQEYQPQHF
NA,NA,TRBV30,TRBJ2-3,TGTGCCTGGAGTGTCTCGGGAGATACGCAGTATTTT,CAWSVSGDTQYF
NA,NA,TRBV4-1,TRBJ1-4,TGCGCCAGCAGCCAAGAGTGGGCAACTAATGAAAAACTGTTTTTT,CASSQEWATNEKLFF
NA,TRBD1,TRBV7-9,TRBJ2-7,TGTGCCAGCAGCCTACGGGACAGCTACGAGCAGTACTTC,CASSLRDSYEQYF
NA,NA,TRBV6-1,TRBJ1-1,TGTGCCAGCAGTGAAGCGCTCGGGAACACTGAAGCTTTCTTT,CASSEALGNTEAFF
NA,TRBD2,TRBV9,TRBJ2-2,TGTGCCAGCAGCGTATTAGCGGGGGGCTTTAACACCGGGGAGCTGTTTTTT,CASSVLAGGFNTGELFF
NA,NA,TRBV5-1,TRBJ2-5,TGCGCCAGCAGCCGACAAGAGACCCAGTACTTC,CASSRQETQYF
NA,TRBD1,TRBV29-1,TRBJ1-2,TGCAGCGTTGCGGGGGACAGCTTCTATGGCTACACCTTC,CSVAGDSFYGYTF
NA,TRBD1,TRBV4-2,TRBJ1-1,TGTGCCAGCAGCCAAGAAGGGACAGGGGTAAACACTGAAGCTTTCTTT,CASSQEGTGVNTEAFF
NA,NA,TRBV4-1,TRBJ2-2,TGCGCCAGCAGCCATGACGGGTCTCTCGCCGGGGAGCTGTTTTTT,CASSHDGSLAGELFF
NA,NA,TRBV14,TRBJ1-6,TGTGCCAGCAGCCAAGATCAGGGGAGAATCTCACCCCTCCACTTT,CASSQDQGRISPLHF
NA,NA,TRBV30,TRBJ1-1,TGTGCCTGGAGTTCGGGGGCGAACACTGAAGCTTTCTTT,CAWSSGANTEAFF
NA,TRBD1,TRBV2,TRBJ2-5,TGTGCCAGCATCCTGGACAGGGAAACACAAGAGACCCAGTACTTC,CASILDRETQETQYF
once,NA,TRBV13,TRBJ2-1,TGTGCCAGCAGCTTAGGCGGGGGGCTCTACAATGAGCAGTTCTTC,CASSLGGGLYNEQFF
once,TRBD1,TRBV5-1,TRBJ2-5,TGCGCCAGCAGCGCGAGACAGGGAAATAACCTCCAAGAGACCCAGTACTTC,CASSARQGNNLQETQYF
NA,NA,TRBV18,TRBJ2-2,TGTGCCAGCTCACCAAGTGAGGACACCGGGGAGCTGTTTTTT,CASSPSEDTGELFF
NA,TRBD1,TRBV19,TRBJ2-1,TGTGCCAGTAGTATCGACAGGGGGGATGAGCAGTTCTTC,CASSIDRGDEQFF
once,NA,TRBV5-1,TRBJ1-6,TGCGCCAGCAGTTCGGTAGGCCCCTATAATTCACCCCTCCACTTT,CASSSVGPYNSPLHF